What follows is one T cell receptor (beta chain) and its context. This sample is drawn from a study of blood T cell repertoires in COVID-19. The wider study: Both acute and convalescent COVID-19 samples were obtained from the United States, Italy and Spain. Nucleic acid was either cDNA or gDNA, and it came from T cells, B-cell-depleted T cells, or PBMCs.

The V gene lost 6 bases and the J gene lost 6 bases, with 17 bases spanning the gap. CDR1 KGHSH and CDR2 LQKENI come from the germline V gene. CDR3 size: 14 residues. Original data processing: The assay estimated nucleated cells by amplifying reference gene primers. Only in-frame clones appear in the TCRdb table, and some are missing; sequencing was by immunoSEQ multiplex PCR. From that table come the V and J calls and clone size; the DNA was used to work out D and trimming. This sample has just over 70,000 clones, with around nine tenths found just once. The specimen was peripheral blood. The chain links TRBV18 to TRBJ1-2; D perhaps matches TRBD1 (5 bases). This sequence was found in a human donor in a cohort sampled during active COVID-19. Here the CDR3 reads CASSPAAGSNGYTF. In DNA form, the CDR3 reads TGTGCCAGCTCGCCCGCGGCAGGGTCCAATGGCTACACCTTC. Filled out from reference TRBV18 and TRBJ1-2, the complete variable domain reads NAGVMQNPRHLVRRRGQEARLRCSPMKGHSHVYWYRQLPEEGLKFMVYLQKENIIDESGMPKERFSAEFPKEGPSILRIQQVVRGDSAAYFCASSPAAGSNGYTFGSGTRLTVV.